This TCR beta chain emerged from a study of shared clonotypes between healthy human individuals. Study-wide context: A donor's plate count was three for CD4 naive and three for CD4 memory; CD8 naive had two and CD8 memory one.

Donation came from healthy HIV-negative adults that had no recent acute infections or vaccinations. Sorted-subset replicate PCR reactions contained 200 ng DNA, corresponding to 29,000 or so T cell genomes. The table came from immunoSEQ multiplex PCR; TCRdb's copy has only in-frame clones and leaves some out. The sample consists of some 700,000 clones, less than 95% of them appearing once. Sequencing input: memory CD8+ T cells from PBMCs. Subset meaning: CD45RO+ cells pooled with CCR7-negative TemRA cells. This sequence originates from a man in his late teens or twenties in good health. Some clones in this sample may be carry-over from other donors' samples.

The CDR3, as DNA: TGTGCCAGCAGGAACTGGGGGGGGCCCCAGCATTTT. Protein product: CASRNWGGPQHF. The rearrangement joins TRBV6-6 to TRBJ1-5; TRBD1 is a possible D gene (5 bases). Germline values: CDR1 MNHNY, CDR2 SVGAGI (reference sequence). Trimming removed 6 bases at V and 9 bases at J, with 12 bases between. The CDR3 is made up of 12 amino acids.